The next 6 T cell receptor beta chains were all read from a single sample in a study of cytomegalovirus exposure and HLA in healthy donors. Method: immunoSEQ multiplex PCR; TCRdb's copy keeps in-frame clones and lacks some. The sample yields some 130,000 clones, approximately 92% seen once. The sample was PBMCs. These receptors all come from a woman between 18 and 29 years old in good health and CMV-seronegative.

This sequence joins TRBV7-9 and TRBJ2-7; D uncertain. Germline V gene sequence: CDR1 SEHNR, CDR2 FQNEAQ (reference sequence). CDR3 length equals 12 residues. V gave up 5 bases and J gave up 3 bases, with 8 bases separating them. The CDR3 nucleotides are TGTGCCAGCAGCCCGTCCGGCTACGAGCAGTACTTC. Its protein is CASSPSGYEQYF.

The chain employs TRBV6-4 and TRBJ1-4; TRBD1 matches at 12 bases. Trimming took 9 bases from V and 3 from J; bases not matched to a gene: 2. This CDR3 spans 14 amino acids. CDR1 is MRHNA, CDR2 SNTAGT, per germline. The CDR3 loop reads CARGQGASNEKLFF. The CDR3 DNA is TGTGCCAGGGGACAGGGGGCGTCTAATGAAAAACTGTTTTTT.

This clone was detected a few times. This rearrangement joins TRBV19 to TRBJ2-7; TRBD2 might be the D (6 bases). V was trimmed by 3 bases and J by 3 bases, leaving 12 bases between them. Looked up from germline, CDR1 is LNHDA and CDR2 is SQIVND (reference sequence). The CDR3 is made up of 14 amino acids. The CDR3 reads CASSMGLNLYEQYF. The CDR3 bases are TGTGCCAGTAGTATGGGACTGAATCTCTACGAGCAGTACTTC.

The genes are TRBV18 and TRBJ2-7, with D perhaps matching TRBD1 (6 bases). Germline CDR1 and CDR2: KGHSH and LQKENI. The CDR3 contains 17 residues. Trimming cost V 6 bases and J 3 bases, with 24 bases left between them. In DNA, the CDR3 is TGTGCCAGCTCCCCAGCAGGGTCAGGGGCTCACTTCTACGAGCAGTACTTC. Its protein is CASSPAGSGAHFYEQYF. Full variable domain (outside the CDR3, taken from reference TRBV18 and TRBJ2-7): NAGVMQNPRHLVRRRGQEARLRCSPMKGHSHVYWYRQLPEEGLKFMVYLQKENIIDESGMPKERFSAEFPKEGPSILRIQQVVRGDSAAYFCASSPAGSGAHFYEQYFGPGTRLTVT.

The chain links TRBV18 to TRBJ2-7; 7 bases are shared with TRBD1. The CDR3 is made up of 15 amino acids. Germline CDR1 is KGHSH and CDR2 is LQKENI. With 0 bases clipped from V and 5 bases from J, the junction kept 7 bases outside the gene matches. CDR3 in DNA: TGTGCCAGCTCACCACCGTCGGGGCAGGGGGACGAGCAGTACTTC. Translating gives CASSPPSGQGDEQYF.

This clone appeared a single time. The chain has TRBV7-2 and TRBJ2-3; 7 nucleotides line up with TRBD1. Germline CDR1 is SGHTA and CDR2 is FQGNSA. This CDR3 has 15 residues. The J segment lost 2 bases and the V segment lost 5 bases, leaving 7 bases of the junction unmatched. The CDR3 is CASSPRGSPTDTQYF. DNA for the CDR3: TGTGCCAGCAGCCCCAGGGGGAGCCCCACAGATACGCAGTATTTT.